One and the same sample provided the 21 T cell receptor beta chains below, sequenced in a study of OX40 agonist ivuxolimab in advanced cancers. Sequencing was performed with immunoSEQ multiplex PCR; in TCRdb, only in-frame clones are kept and a portion is missing. Seen here are 15,000 to 20,000 clones, about 88% observed once, and the top ten hold just under 20%. The material sequenced was CD4+ or CD8+ T cells sorted from blood, taken in a trial of the OX40 agonist ivuxolimab. The receptors stem from an adult with an advanced solid tumor such as melanoma, head and neck, liver or kidney cancer.

The chain recombines TRBV19 with TRBJ2-3; TRBD2 agrees at 15 bases. With 0 bases clipped from V and 3 bases from J, the junction kept 4 bases outside the gene matches. CDR3 length: 18 amino acids. Germline V lookup: CDR1 LNHDA, CDR2 SQIVND (reference sequence). CDR3 residues: CASSIDTGTSGRTDTQYF. The CDR3, as DNA: TGTGCCAGTAGTATAGATACCGGGACTAGCGGGAGGACAGATACGCAGTATTTT.

The chain employs TRBV9 and TRBJ2-2, with TRBD2 matching over 8 bases. Germline V gene data show CDR1 as SGDLS and CDR2 as YYNGEE. Germline trimming cut 0 bases from V and 3 bases from J; bases unmatched to any gene: 7. This CDR3 has 17 amino acids. The chain's CDR3 is CASSVAIPSGHTGELFF. The CDR3 coding sequence is TGTGCCAGCAGCGTAGCTATACCTAGCGGGCACACCGGGGAGCTGTTTTTT.

This chain uses TRBV5-1 with TRBJ2-5; a possible D gene is TRBD1 (7 bases). Germline V lookup: CDR1 SGHRS, CDR2 YFSETQ. The CDR3 runs 14 residues. V was pared by 4 bases and J by 2 bases, with 12 bases between. The CDR3 spells CASSGGTVQETQYF. The CDR3 nucleotides read TGCGCCAGCAGCGGAGGGACAGTTCAAGAGACCCAGTACTTC. The full variable domain, in which reference TRBV5-1 and TRBJ2-5 provide the parts outside the CDR3, is KAGVTQTPRYLIKTRGQQVTLSCSPISGHRSVSWYQQTPGQGLQFLFEYFSETQRNKGNFPGRFSGRQFSNSRSEMNVSTLELGDSALYLCASSGGTVQETQYFGPGTRLLVL.

The J gene is TRBJ2-1, the V gene TRBV2, with D possibly being TRBD1 (6 bases). The CDR3 consists of 14 residues. In germline, CDR1 is SNHLY, CDR2 FYNNEI. The germline V and J ends were trimmed by 8 bases and 0 bases, with 11 bases remaining between them. In DNA, the CDR3 is TGTGCCAGCTACAGGGACATCTCCTACAATGAGCAGTTCTTC. This gives the protein CASYRDISYNEQFF.

The chain combines TRBV19 with TRBJ1-3, with no clear D. The V gene lost 5 bases and the J gene lost 0 bases, with 14 bases spanning the gap. This CDR3 is 16 amino acids long. Germline V CDR1 and CDR2: LNHDA, SQIVND (reference sequence). As DNA, the CDR3 is TGTGCCAGTAGTTCAACGATGGGGTCCTCTGGAAACACCATATATTTT. Protein sequence: CASSSTMGSSGNTIYF.

The rearrangement joins TRBV28 to TRBJ2-4, with a weak D call TRBD2 (5 bases). In germline, CDR1 is MDHEN, CDR2 SYDVKM. CDR3 length: 14 residues. Trimming shortened V by 5 bases and J by 13 bases, and 21 bases separated the two germline ends. The CDR3 DNA is TGTGCCAGCAGTCCGCCCGGGGTGGTTCTGGTGCAGTACTTC. This sequence encodes CASSPPGVVLVQYF.

The chain links TRBV5-4 to TRBJ2-7, with no clear D. Trimming took 4 bases from V and 3 from J, leaving 17 bases between them. CDR1 and CDR2 from the germline V gene are SGHNT and YYREEE (reference sequence). The CDR3 runs 15 residues. CDR3 protein: CASSPGAGELYEQYF. DNA of the CDR3: TGTGCCAGCAGCCCCGGCGCTGGGGAACTCTACGAGCAGTACTTC. Complete variable domain (other parts from reference TRBV5-4 and TRBJ2-7): ETGVTQSPTHLIKTRGQQVTLRCSSQSGHNTVSWYQQALGQGPQFIFQYYREEENGRGNFPPRFSGLQFPNYSSELNVNALELDDSALYLCASSPGAGELYEQYFGPGTRLTVT.

CDR3 residues: CSVEVGSRWFF. The CDR3 DNA is TGCAGCGTTGAGGTAGGGTCCCGCTGGTTCTTC. The chain is built from TRBV29-1 and TRBJ2-1; D gene unclear. V was pared by 3 bases and J by 15 bases, with 15 bases between. Germline values: CDR1 SQVTM, CDR2 ANQGSEA. This CDR3 is 11 amino acids long.

The chain uses TRBV27 and TRBJ1-1, with D hard to call. Deletions cut 0 bases from V and 1 base from J, with 6 bases between. The germline V gene encodes CDR1 MNHEY and CDR2 SMNVEV (reference sequence). CDR3 size: 14 residues. CDR3 region: CASSLSPTNTEAFF. For the CDR3, the DNA is TGTGCCAGCAGTTTATCCCCGACGAACACTGAAGCTTTCTTT.

V and J are TRBV5-6 and TRBJ2-7; D may be TRBD1 (6 bases). The V end was cut by 4 bases, the J end by 4 bases, with 15 bases between. Germline V gene data show CDR1 as SGHDT and CDR2 as YYEEEE. This CDR3 comprises 14 residues. The CDR3 coding sequence is TGTGCCAGCAGCCCCCTCGCCGGGACATACGAGCAGTACTTC. Translation: CASSPLAGTYEQYF.

CDR3 nucleotide sequence: TGTGCCAGCAGTGCTCCCCAGGGCATCGGAGGTGGGGCCAACGTCCTGACTTTC. This gives the protein CASSAPQGIGGGANVLTF. The chain couples TRBV27 to TRBJ2-6; perhaps D is TRBD1 or TRBD2 (5 bases each). Trimming stripped 5 bases from V and 3 bases from J, with 20 bases between. In germline, CDR1 is MNHEY, CDR2 SMNVEV (reference sequence). This CDR3 comprises 18 residues.

The chain uses TRBV5-4 and TRBJ1-4; 7 bases agree with TRBD1. CDR3 length: 20 amino acids. V lost 2 bases to trimming and J lost 0 bases; unmatched junction nucleotides: 16. Germline values: CDR1 SGHNT, CDR2 YYREEE (reference sequence). CDR3 protein: CASSFGFRDRTSSTNEKLFF. The CDR3 coding sequence is TGTGCCAGCAGCTTTGGGTTCCGGGACAGAACATCCTCAACTAATGAAAAACTGTTTTTT.

This chain connects TRBV28 to TRBJ1-1, with TRBD1 as a possible D gene (6 bases). Germline values: CDR1 MDHEN, CDR2 SYDVKM. The length of the CDR3 is 11 residues. Trimming took 5 bases from V and 11 from J, leaving 12 bases between them. The CDR3 loop is CASSRRGLAFF. As DNA, the CDR3 is TGTGCCAGCAGTCGCCGGGGGCTGGCTTTCTTT.

The chain recombines TRBV7-3 with TRBJ2-2; 8 nucleotides line up with TRBD1. CDR1 and CDR2 (germline): SGHTA, FQGTGA. V dropped 3 bases and J dropped 1; count of bases not matched to a gene: 1. The CDR3 is 15 residues long. The CDR3 region has the DNA TGTGCCAGCAGCTTCGGACAGGGGAACACCGGGGAGCTGTTTTTT. The encoded protein is CASSFGQGNTGELFF. Combining the CDR3 with reference TRBV7-3 and TRBJ2-2 gives the whole variable domain GAGVSQTPSNKVTEKGKYVELRCDPISGHTALYWYRQSLGQGPEFLIYFQGTGAADDSGLPNDRFFAVRPEGSVSTLKIQRTERGDSAVYLCASSFGQGNTGELFFGEGSRLTVL.

This chain links TRBV28 with TRBJ1-1; D is undetermined. V lost 6 bases to trimming and J lost 8 bases, with 19 bases between them. This CDR3 comprises 14 residues. Germline V gene lookup returns CDR1 MDHEN and CDR2 SYDVKM. The CDR3 region is CASSSGRWDTEAFF. The CDR3 DNA reads TGTGCCAGCAGCTCTGGACGTTGGGATACGGAAGCTTTCTTT.

This sequence joins TRBV19 and TRBJ1-1; TRBD1 matches 10 bases. Trimming took 5 bases from V and 4 from J; bases not matched to a gene: 13. CDR1 and CDR2 from the germline V gene are LNHDA and SQIVND (reference sequence). The CDR3 is 17 amino acids. In nucleotides, the CDR3 is TGTGCCAGTAGTTACCGGGACAGGGGCCAGCCGGGCACTGAAGCTTTCTTT. As protein: CASSYRDRGQPGTEAFF.

V and J are TRBV5-1 and TRBJ2-2; no firm D call. Trimming shortened V by 1 base and J by 2 bases, and 9 bases separated the two germline ends. Germline V gives CDR1 SGHRS, CDR2 YFSETQ. The CDR3 covers 15 residues. The CDR3 DNA is TGCGCCAGCAGCTTGCATAGCACTAACACCGGGGAGCTGTTTTTT. Its translation is CASSLHSTNTGELFF.

V is TRBV6-5 and J is TRBJ1-2; no definite D call. CDR3 size: 14 residues. V lost 0 bases and J lost 4, with 9 bases in between. Per the germline V gene, CDR1 is MNHEY and CDR2 is SVGAGI. The CDR3 DNA reads as TGTGCCAGCAGTTACTCGAAAGTTTCCTATGGCTACACCTTC. As protein: CASSYSKVSYGYTF.

The chain combines TRBV6-1 with TRBJ2-1; D is possibly TRBD2 (6 bases). CDR3 length: 15 amino acids. The V gene's germline CDR1 is MNHNS and CDR2 SASEGT. Trimming removed 4 bases at V and 0 bases at J, with 10 bases between. Here the CDR3 reads CASSGGLLSYNEQFF. For the CDR3, the DNA is TGTGCCAGCAGTGGGGGACTGCTCTCCTACAATGAGCAGTTCTTC.

In this sample, this clone turned up a few times. The chain has TRBV2 and TRBJ1-2, with D unresolved. Germline V gene lookup returns CDR1 SNHLY and CDR2 FYNNEI. Trimming removed 7 bases from V and 0 bases from J, with 9 bases in between. The CDR3 is 13 residues long. The CDR3 sequence: CASTTMPNYGYTF. The CDR3 DNA follows: TGTGCCAGCACTACTATGCCTAACTATGGCTACACCTTC. Variable domain in full (rest from reference TRBV2 and TRBJ1-2): EPEVTQTPSHQVTQMGQEVILRCVPISNHLYFYWYRQILGQKVEFLVSFYNNEISEKSEIFDDQFSVERPDGSNFTLKIRSTKLEDSAMYFCASTTMPNYGYTFGSGTRLTVV.

This clone has a single count. V and J are TRBV27 and TRBJ2-1; D is unresolved. The germline V gene encodes CDR1 MNHEY and CDR2 SMNVEV (reference sequence). V lost 3 bases, J lost 5 bases, and 17 bases lay in between. The CDR3 has 16 amino acids. The CDR3 protein is CASSFYGRLRDNEQFF. DNA for the CDR3: TGTGCCAGCAGTTTTTATGGCCGGCTCCGCGACAATGAGCAGTTCTTC.